This TCR beta chain came from a study of human T cells and chemical hapten exposure. Study-wide results and caveats: With DPC sensitization, TCRs exceeding 1 in 1000 frequency showed no change.

The time point was: patch test 3, about 24 weeks after DPC sensitization. Noted treatment: therapeutic diphenylcyclopropenone sensitization with weekly scalp DPC. Participating donors were patients with alopecia, aged 18 to 70 years, considered appropriate candidates for DPC. Concerning this clonotype: Its antigen is unknown.

The germline gives CDR1 SEHNR, CDR2 FQNEAQ (reference sequence). V lost 1 base, J lost 2 bases, and 8 bases lay in between. The CDR3 spans 14 residues. It was the library that attached unique molecular identifiers to individual cDNA molecules. Study processing details: Sample-level TCR yields exhibited a median of approximately 88,000, with a range of 23,224 to 690,600. TCRdb recomputed calls from the RACE reads with MiXCR, one row per CDR3 protein. Here the V and J calls rest on TCRdb's processing, not on the authors' analysis. The sample yields 150,000 to 200,000 distinct CDR3 sequences, about 25% seen once.

The TCR comes from a woman aged 40 to 49 with alopecia areata. Some clones in this sample may be carry-over from other donors' samples. The rearrangement uses TRBV7-9 and TRBJ2-5; D may be TRBD1 (5 bases). Sequences were derived from whole blood, sampled in connection with sensitization to the hapten diphenylcyclopropenone (DPC). This CDR3 is CASSLGTSQETQYF. CDR3 DNA: TGTGCCAGCAGCTTAGGGACATCGCAAGAGACCCAGTACTTC.